These 23 T cell receptor beta chains share one sample of origin, sequenced in a study of CD8 T cells in ankylosing spondylitis. TCRdb redid the calling of the 5' RACE reads with MiXCR, one entry per CDR3 protein. Here the sample spans around 250,000 distinct CDR3 sequences, about 30% being singletons. Source material: blood, either unsorted or a sorted T cell fraction (not recorded which). Source of these receptors: a male donor with ankylosing spondylitis or in good health (not recorded which).

This clonotype was seen more than once but under ten times. This chain links TRBV28 with TRBJ2-7; 10 nucleotides align to TRBD1. Germline CDR1 MDHEN, CDR2 SYDVKM. V shed 6 bases and J 5 bases; nucleotides not matched to a gene: 10. The CDR3 loop spans 15 amino acids. DNA of the CDR3: TGTGCCAGCAGCCCCGCCCGGGACAGGGGCGACGAGCAGTACTTC. This codes for CASSPARDRGDEQYF.

The sample holds a few counts of this clonotype. The chain employs TRBV20-1 and TRBJ2-1; weak D call: TRBD2 (6 bases). Germline values: CDR1 DFQATT, CDR2 SNEGSKA (reference sequence). V was clipped by 0 bases and J by 7 bases, with 16 bases between them. The CDR3 covers 15 residues. CDR3 region: CSAREIGTPQNEQFF. CDR3 nucleotide sequence: TGCAGTGCTAGAGAAATCGGGACTCCCCAGAATGAGCAGTTCTTC.

This chain joins TRBV6-5 and TRBJ1-3; no reliable D call. This CDR3 is 12 amino acids long. CDR1 is MNHEY and CDR2 is SVGAGI in the germline V gene. The V gene lost 8 bases and the J gene lost 6 bases, with 11 bases spanning the gap. The CDR3 is CASGPKANTIYF. CDR3 in DNA: TGTGCCAGCGGTCCCAAGGCAAACACCATATATTTT.

This clonotype appeared a few times. At one of its ends the junction is not consistent with the germline gene, which may arise from a read error. The chain joins TRBV5-8 to TRBJ1-1; D is ambiguous. CDR1 is SGHTS and CDR2 is YDEGEE in the germline V gene. The CDR3 extends over 8 amino acids. CDR3: CASRLVLF. Here the CDR3 DNA reads TGTGCCAGCCGCCTCGTCCTCTTT. Supplemented by reference TRBV5-8 and TRBJ1-1, the full variable domain reads EAGVTQSPTHLIKTRGQQATLRCSPISGHTSVYWYQQALGLGLQFLLWYDEGEERNRGNFPPRFSGRQFPNYSSELNVNALELEDSALYLCASRLVLFGQGTRLTVV.

The CDR3 spells CASSPPTGSPNYGYTF. In DNA, the CDR3 is TGTGCCAGCAGCCCCCCCACAGGGTCGCCTAACTATGGCTACACCTTC. This sequence joins TRBV7-9 and TRBJ1-2; maybe TRBD1 (6 bases). V was pared by 5 bases and J by 0 bases, with 16 bases between. The CDR3 is 16 amino acids. The germline CDR1 and CDR2 sequences are SEHNR and FQNEAQ (reference sequence).

V usage is TRBV20-1 and J usage is TRBJ1-4; 7 bases are a match to TRBD1. After removal of 3 bases from V and 6 bases from J, the junction contained 4 bases not matched to a gene. Germline CDR1 and CDR2: DFQATT and SNEGSKA (reference sequence). This CDR3 has 13 amino acids. In DNA form, the CDR3 reads TGCAGTGCTAGGGAGGGGGCGGATGAAAAACTGTTTTTT. Its translation: CSAREGADEKLFF.

The chain employs TRBV20-1 and TRBJ2-3; D possibly corresponds to TRBD1 (5 bases). The CDR3 contains 14 residues. The V end was cut by 3 bases, the J end by 3 bases, with 13 bases between. The V gene's germline CDR1 is DFQATT and CDR2 SNEGSKA (reference sequence). The CDR3 sequence is CSASRSGITDTQYF. CDR3 nucleotide sequence: TGCAGTGCTAGTCGGTCAGGGATAACAGATACGCAGTATTTT.

J is TRBJ2-1 and V is TRBV29-1; 8 bases align to TRBD2. CDR1 SQVTM and CDR2 ANQGSEA come from the germline V gene. CDR3 length: 16 residues. V shed 3 bases and J 8 bases; nucleotides not matched to a gene: 15. The CDR3 here is CSVEGPRGGPSDEQFF. For the CDR3, the DNA is TGCAGCGTTGAGGGACCCCGGGGGGGCCCGTCAGATGAGCAGTTCTTC.

The chain joins TRBV29-1 to TRBJ2-1, with D hard to call. The CDR3 contains 13 residues. Germline CDR1 SQVTM, CDR2 ANQGSEA. Between the trimmed V and J ends, which lost 1 base and 7 bases, there was a span of 11 bases. CDR3 in amino acids: CSVEGNFVNEQFF. CDR3 nucleotide sequence: TGCAGCGTTGAAGGAAATTTCGTGAATGAGCAGTTCTTC.

This clonotype was seen at least ten times. The chain links TRBV10-3 to TRBJ2-5, with 7 bases that match TRBD2. Germline-derived CDR1 and CDR2 are ENHRY and SYGVKD. This CDR3 is built from 13 residues. The junction had 4 bases not matched to a gene; V was cut back by 7 bases and J by 2 bases. In DNA, the CDR3 is TGTGCCATCACACGCGGGGGACAAGAGACCCAGTACTTC. Translating gives CAITRGGQETQYF.

The J gene is TRBJ2-2, the V gene TRBV7-9; 7 bases are shared with TRBD2. The V gene's germline CDR1 is SEHNR and CDR2 FQNEAQ (reference sequence). The CDR3 is made up of 15 amino acids. The V gene end was trimmed by 7 bases and the J gene end by 0 bases; junction bases not matched to a gene: 5. The CDR3 loop reads CASIQAGPNTGELFF. For the CDR3, the DNA is TGTGCCAGCATCCAAGCGGGGCCGAACACCGGGGAGCTGTTTTTT.

The sample holds a few counts of this clonotype. This chain joins TRBV6-4 and TRBJ2-3, with D hard to call. CDR1 and CDR2 (germline): MRHNA, SNTAGT. Trimming took 6 bases from V and 3 from J, leaving 10 bases between them. The CDR3 extends over 13 amino acids. CDR3 in DNA: TGTGCCAGCAGCCCCGGTGGGACAGATACGCAGTATTTT. It translates to CASSPGGTDTQYF.

Remarks on this clonotype: Here the CDR3 omits its conserved ending phenylalanine or tryptophan, so a read error is the likely source. V usage is TRBV20-1 and J usage is TRBJ2-3, with TRBD2 identical over 9 bases. The CDR3 spans 16 residues. The V segment lost 3 bases and the J segment 3 bases; nucleotides outside the gene matches: 10. Germline CDR1 DFQATT, CDR2 SNEGSKA (reference sequence). The CDR3 DNA sequence: TGCAGTGCTAGGTCTCTAGCGGGGACTGGGACAGATACGCAGTATATT. It encodes CSARSLAGTGTDTQYI.

The rearrangement joins TRBV2 to TRBJ2-7, with D perhaps matching TRBD2 (5 bases). The CDR3 spans 12 residues. The V gene's germline CDR1 is SNHLY and CDR2 FYNNEI. With 7 bases removed from V and 6 bases from J, the gap between germline ends came to 13 bases. As DNA, the CDR3 is TGTGCCAGCATTATGACTATCGGCGAGCAGTACTTC. It translates to CASIMTIGEQYF.

The V and J genes are TRBV6-1 and TRBJ1-5; D is possibly TRBD1 (5 bases). Per the germline V gene, CDR1 is MNHNS and CDR2 is SASEGT. Between the trimmed V and J ends, which lost 6 bases and 1 base, there was a span of 10 bases. The CDR3 contains 14 residues. CDR3 sequence reads: CASSRRQSNQPQHF. DNA of the CDR3: TGTGCCAGCAGCCGACGACAGAGCAATCAGCCCCAGCATTTT.

Only a few counts were recorded for this clonotype. The DNA of the CDR3 is TGTGCCAGCAGGTCAACGTACCAAGAGACCCAGTACTTC. Protein product: CASRSTYQETQYF. The chain links TRBV12-3 or TRBV12-4 to TRBJ2-5; D remains ambiguous. The CDR3 length is 13 residues. The V end lost 6 bases, the J end lost 0 bases, and 8 bases lay between the germline ends.

This chain uses TRBV29-1 with TRBJ2-7; 7 bases agree with TRBD2. Germline trimming cut 6 bases from V and 5 bases from J; bases unmatched to any gene: 4. The CDR3 contains 11 residues. Germline lookup yields CDR1 SQVTM and CDR2 ANQGSEA. The CDR3 loop reads CSVREPDEQYF. CDR3 coding DNA: TGCAGCGTGCGGGAGCCTGACGAGCAGTACTTC.

The chain combines TRBV10-3 with TRBJ2-3; 13 bases are shared with TRBD2. The trim removed 6 bases at V and 4 bases at J, leaving 4 bases unmatched. CDR3 length: 15 amino acids. Germline CDR1 reads ENHRY; CDR2 reads SYGVKD. The CDR3: CAIRGTSGGADTQYF. CDR3 bases: TGTGCCATCAGGGGCACTAGCGGGGGGGCAGATACGCAGTATTTT.

The CDR3 sequence is CASSPQGDTLPRGFSGNTIYF. The CDR3 DNA reads TGTGCCAGCAGCCCGCAGGGGGACACTCTCCCGAGGGGCTTCTCTGGAAACACCATATATTTT. The chain uses TRBV4-2 and TRBJ1-3, with TRBD1 identical over 7 bases. Germline loops: CDR1 LGHNA, CDR2 YNFKEQ. The CDR3 spans 21 residues. The V and J ends lost 4 bases and 0 bases, in that order; junction bases with no gene match: 21.

J is TRBJ1-5 and V is TRBV15; D is undetermined. CDR1 is LNHNV, CDR2 YYDKDF, per germline (reference sequence). The CDR3 length is 14 residues. Deletions cut 1 base from V and 8 bases from J, with 12 bases between. CDR3 sequence (DNA): TGTGCCACCAGCAGAGTTGGAGGGCAGGAGCCCCAGCATTTT. This encodes CATSRVGGQEPQHF.

The CDR3 DNA reads as TGTGCCAGCAGCGTATCCGACAGTCCCAGCACAGATACGCAGTATTTT. Translating it yields CASSVSDSPSTDTQYF. The rearrangement uses TRBV9 and TRBJ2-3; perhaps TRBD1 as D (5 bases). Germline CDR1 and CDR2: SGDLS and YYNGEE. Trimming removed 1 base at V and 0 bases at J, with 12 bases between. The CDR3 length is 16 residues.

This clonotype was counted a few times. The rearrangement uses TRBV20-1 and TRBJ2-5; TRBD2 matches at 7 bases. Germline V gives CDR1 DFQATT, CDR2 SNEGSKA (reference sequence). The length of the CDR3 is 11 residues. CDR3 sequence: CRAGDQETQYF. The CDR3 DNA reads TGCAGGGCGGGGGACCAAGAGACCCAGTACTTC.

The rearrangement joins TRBV6-1 to TRBJ2-7, with D perhaps TRBD1 (6 bases). Trimming removed 3 bases at V and 0 bases at J, with 12 bases between. The CDR3 is 15 residues long. CDR1 and CDR2 from the germline V gene are MNHNS and SASEGT. The CDR3 nucleotides read TGTGCCAGCAGTGAGGGCACAGGGCCCTCCTACGAGCAGTACTTC. Translated, it gives CASSEGTGPSYEQYF.